The next 14 T cell receptor beta chains were all read from a single sample in a study of blood T cell repertoires in COVID-19. The table came from immunoSEQ multiplex PCR; TCRdb's copy has only in-frame clones and leaves some out. Here the sample spans approximately 200,000 clones, roughly 77% being singletons. Sequencing was carried out using peripheral blood. The receptors were gathered from a woman between 40 and 55 years old with COVID-19, enrolled during active disease.

The chain employs TRBV7-2 and TRBJ2-7; TRBD2 matches at 7 bases. This CDR3 has 14 amino acids. Trimming removed 1 base from V and 5 bases from J; junction bases left unmatched: 5. Germline V gene lookup returns CDR1 SGHTA and CDR2 FQGNSA. CDR3 protein: CASSLGLATDEQYF. CDR3 DNA: TGTGCCAGCAGCTTAGGACTAGCAACAGACGAGCAGTACTTC. The full variable domain, rest sourced from reference TRBV7-2 and TRBJ2-7, is GAGVSQSPSNKVTEKGKDVELRCDPISGHTALYWYRQSLGQGLEFLIYFQGNSAPDKSGLPSDRFSAERTGGSVSTLTIQRTQQEDSAVYLCASSLGLATDEQYFGPGTRLTVT.

V gene TRBV7-2 combines with J gene TRBJ1-4, with D possibly TRBD1 on 6 matching bases. Germline lookup yields CDR1 SGHTA and CDR2 FQGNSA. CDR3 length: 14 residues. V gave up 5 bases and J gave up 9 bases, with 16 bases separating them. The CDR3 is CASSASGTLKKLFF. Here the CDR3 DNA reads TGTGCCAGCAGCGCCTCCGGGACATTAAAAAAACTGTTTTTT.

CDR3 coding DNA: TGTGCCAGCAGCTTAGATCGGCCTAGCGGGCACAATGAGCAGTTCTTC. Its protein is CASSLDRPSGHNEQFF. The chain joins TRBV7-6 to TRBJ2-1; TRBD2 matches 8 bases. Germline V gene data show CDR1 as SGHVS and CDR2 as FNYEAQ. This CDR3 has 16 residues. V shed 1 base, J shed 5 bases, and the junction held 7 bases outside the gene matches.

The V gene is TRBV9, the J gene TRBJ2-3, with 9 bases matching TRBD1. Germline loops: CDR1 SGDLS, CDR2 YYNGEE. The CDR3 spans 15 residues. With 4 bases clipped from V and 1 base from J, the junction kept 4 bases outside the gene matches. The CDR3 region has the DNA TGTGCCAGCAGCCCCCGGACAGGGGGCACAGATACGCAGTATTTT. It is translated as CASSPRTGGTDTQYF.

The table lists this clone with a count of one. The J gene is TRBJ1-5, the V gene TRBV4-1; no clear D gene. Trimming pared 3 bases from V and 1 base from J, leaving 13 bases between. Per the germline V gene, CDR1 is MGHRA and CDR2 is YSYEKL. This CDR3 is built from 16 residues. CDR3 bases: TGCGCCAGCAGCCATCCGCCCCCGGGGAGCAATCAGCCCCAGCATTTT. Residues: CASSHPPPGSNQPQHF.

The gene calls are TRBV30 and TRBJ2-1; 9 bases fit TRBD2. CDR1 is GTSNPN and CDR2 is SVGIG in the germline V gene (reference sequence). After removal of 2 bases from V and 5 bases from J, the junction contained 4 bases not matched to a gene. The CDR3 consists of 14 residues. CDR3 loop: CAWSSASGDNEQFF. The CDR3 nucleotides are TGTGCCTGGAGTTCGGCTAGCGGGGACAATGAGCAGTTCTTC.

The chain has TRBV15 and TRBJ2-3; the D is unclear. Trimming left V 0 bases short and J 1 base short, with 11 bases between. The CDR3 has 16 residues. Germline CDR1 reads LNHNV; CDR2 reads YYDKDF (reference sequence). The CDR3 spells CATSRDPNIGTDTQYF. The CDR3 coding sequence is TGTGCCACCAGCAGAGACCCCAATATAGGCACAGATACGCAGTATTTT.

V usage is TRBV4-2 and J usage is TRBJ2-3; 7 nucleotides agree with TRBD2. V shed 1 base, J shed 0 bases, and the junction held 10 bases outside the gene matches. Germline CDR1 is LGHNA and CDR2 is YNFKEQ. This CDR3 is built from 18 residues. CDR3 region: CASSQVGASGTSTDTQYF. CDR3 DNA: TGTGCCAGCAGCCAAGTTGGGGCTAGCGGAACTAGCACAGATACGCAGTATTTT.

The rearrangement links TRBV11-2 to TRBJ2-1, with 8 bases that match TRBD2. The CDR3 length is 16 residues. With V trimmed by 6 bases and J by 2 bases, 9 bases remained unmatched. Germline assignment: CDR1 SGHAT and CDR2 FQNNGV. This chain's CDR3 is CASSRHSGSAYNEQFF. CDR3 DNA sequence: TGTGCCAGCAGTCGACACAGCGGGAGCGCCTACAATGAGCAGTTCTTC.

The chain carries TRBV11-2 and TRBJ2-7; D possibly corresponds to TRBD1 (6 bases). The CDR3 is made up of 16 amino acids. The V end lost 4 bases, the J end lost 0 bases, and 16 bases lay between the germline ends. CDR1 SGHAT and CDR2 FQNNGV come from the germline V gene. This CDR3 reads CASSSVAHRASYEQYF. DNA for the CDR3: TGTGCCAGCAGCTCTGTGGCCCACAGGGCCTCCTACGAGCAGTACTTC.

This clone was seen just once. The CDR3 spells CASSRGLQETQYF. DNA of the CDR3: TGTGCCAGCTCCAGGGGGCTCCAAGAGACCCAGTACTTC. This chain joins TRBV6-6 and TRBJ2-5, with TRBD1 matching 8 bases. CDR1 is MNHNY, CDR2 SVGAGI, per germline (reference sequence). J lost 1 base, V lost 8 bases, and 3 bases had no gene match. This CDR3 spans 13 amino acids.

V gene TRBV5-4 combines with J gene TRBJ2-3, with D perhaps TRBD2 (6 bases). The germline CDR1 and CDR2 sequences are SGHNT and YYREEE (reference sequence). Trimming left V 5 bases short and J 2 bases short, with 15 bases between. CDR3 length: 15 amino acids. The CDR3 is CASREGTGITDTQYF. CDR3 nucleotides: TGTGCCAGCAGGGAAGGGACTGGAATCACAGATACGCAGTATTTT.

The V call is TRBV11-2, the J call TRBJ2-5, with 9 bases fitting TRBD2. The V gene end was trimmed by 1 base and the J gene end by 4 bases; junction bases not matched to a gene: 10. CDR3 size: 17 residues. Germline V lookup: CDR1 SGHAT, CDR2 FQNNGV. The CDR3 nucleotides are TGTGCCAGCAGCTTAGGAAGTTCGACTAGCGGCGTAGAGACCCAGTACTTC. This translates into CASSLGSSTSGVETQYF.

The rearrangement links TRBV7-2 to TRBJ1-1; D unresolved. CDR3 size: 15 residues. The V end was cut by 1 base, the J end by 10 bases, with 19 bases between. Germline values: CDR1 SGHTA, CDR2 FQGNSA. Here the CDR3 reads CASSLGGDGLKRAFF. The DNA of the CDR3 is TGTGCCAGCAGCTTAGGCGGGGATGGCCTCAAAAGAGCTTTCTTT.